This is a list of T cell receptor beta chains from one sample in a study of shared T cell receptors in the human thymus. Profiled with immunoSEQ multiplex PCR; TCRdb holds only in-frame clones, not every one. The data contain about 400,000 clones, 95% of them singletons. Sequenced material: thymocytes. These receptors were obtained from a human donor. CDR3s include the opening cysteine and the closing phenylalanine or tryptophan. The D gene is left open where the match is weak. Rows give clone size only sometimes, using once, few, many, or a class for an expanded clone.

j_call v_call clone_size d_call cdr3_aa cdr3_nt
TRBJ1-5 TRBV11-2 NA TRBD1 CASSPGQGDWSNQPQHF TGTGCCAGCAGCCCGGGACAGGGGGATTGGAGCAATCAGCCCCAGCATTTT
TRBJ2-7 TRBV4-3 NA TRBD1 CASSQEWGTGPSDRYEQYF TGCGCCAGCAGCCAAGAATGGGGGACAGGGCCCTCCGATCGTTACGAGCAGTACTTC
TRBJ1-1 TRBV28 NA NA CASSRDLNTLLNTEAFF TGTGCCAGCAGCCGAGACCTAAACACACTTCTGAACACTGAAGCTTTCTTT
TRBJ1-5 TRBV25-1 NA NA CASQGGSFGFQPQHF TGTGCCAGCCAAGGGGGGAGTTTTGGCTTTCAGCCCCAGCATTTT
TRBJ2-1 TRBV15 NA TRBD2 CATSRPGLAGGFDEQFF TGTGCCACCAGCAGACCGGGACTAGCGGGAGGATTCGATGAGCAGTTCTTC
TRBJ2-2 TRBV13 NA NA CASSLACSGDDTGELFF TGTGCCAGCAGCTTAGCGTGTAGCGGCGATGACACCGGGGAGCTGTTTTTT
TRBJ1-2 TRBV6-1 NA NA CASSEAPVGLYGYTF TGTGCCAGCAGTGAAGCTCCCGTAGGGCTCTATGGCTACACCTTC
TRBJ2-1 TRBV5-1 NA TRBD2 CASSPGLQGLADLYNEQFF TGCGCCAGCAGCCCTGGACTACAAGGACTAGCGGATTTGTACAATGAGCAGTTCTTC
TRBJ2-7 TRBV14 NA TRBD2 CASSPTSGGSEQYF TGTGCCAGCAGCCCGACTAGCGGGGGGAGCGAGCAGTACTTC
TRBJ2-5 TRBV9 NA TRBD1 CASSVEGQGKETQYF TGTGCCAGCAGCGTAGAGGGACAGGGTAAAGAGACCCAGTACTTC
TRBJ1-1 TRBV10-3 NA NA CAISGTGARAPRGAFF TGTGCCATCAGTGGCACCGGGGCTCGGGCCCCGCGGGGCGCTTTCTTT
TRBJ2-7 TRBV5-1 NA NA CASSLVGGGYEQYF TGCGCCAGCAGCTTGGTGGGTGGGGGCTACGAGCAGTACTTC
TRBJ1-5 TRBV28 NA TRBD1 CASSLPIPRQGQNQPQHF TGTGCCAGCAGTTTACCTATTCCCCGACAGGGCCAAAATCAGCCCCAGCATTTT
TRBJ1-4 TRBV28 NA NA CASSLHPRGPPPSGLFF TGTGCCAGCAGTTTGCACCCTCGGGGCCCTCCCCCCTCAGGACTGTTTTTT
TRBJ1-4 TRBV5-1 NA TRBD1 CASSVGTGEERTNEKLFF TGCGCCAGCAGCGTCGGGACAGGAGAAGAAAGGACTAATGAAAAACTGTTTTTT
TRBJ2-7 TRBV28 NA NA CASRTGTLGPREQYF TGTGCCAGCAGGACCGGGACACTGGGTCCGAGGGAGCAGTACTTC
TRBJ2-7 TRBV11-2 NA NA CASSLGPLVSYEQYF TGTGCCAGCAGCTTAGGGCCCCTAGTTTCCTACGAGCAGTACTTC
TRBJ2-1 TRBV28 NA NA CASRLRSYNEQFF TGTGCCAGCAGACTACGCTCCTACAATGAGCAGTTCTTC
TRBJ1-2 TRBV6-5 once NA CASSPGQLGGYGYTF TGTGCCAGCAGTCCCGGACAGCTAGGTGGCTATGGCTACACCTTC
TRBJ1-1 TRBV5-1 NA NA CASSLLLPGWPWTQGGNTEAFF TGCGCCAGCAGCTTGTTACTTCCGGGTTGGCCTTGGACTCAGGGAGGGAACACTGAAGCTTTCTTT
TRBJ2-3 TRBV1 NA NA CTSSQVDPNRYTDTQYF TGCACCAGCAGCCAAGTAGATCCGAATCGATACACAGATACGCAGTATTTT
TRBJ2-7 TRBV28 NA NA CASSLFEGGYEQYF TGTGCCAGCAGTTTATTTGAGGGGGGGTACGAGCAGTACTTC
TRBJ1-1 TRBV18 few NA CASSHRNTEAFF TGTGCCAGCTCTCACAGGAACACTGAAGCTTTCTTT
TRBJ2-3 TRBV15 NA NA CATSSGDTQYF TGTGCCACCAGCAGTGGAGATACGCAGTATTTT
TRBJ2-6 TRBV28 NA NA CASSRTEGVYITSGANVLTF TGTGCCAGCAGTCGAACTGAGGGGGTTTACATTACCTCTGGGGCCAACGTCCTGACTTTC
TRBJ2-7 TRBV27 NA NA CASSSPRLSGARGGPYEQYF TGTGCCAGCAGTTCACCGCGCCTTAGCGGGGCCAGGGGGGGGCCCTACGAGCAGTACTTC
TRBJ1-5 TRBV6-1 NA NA CASSGRDGGYSNQPQHF TGTGCCAGCAGTGGACGGGACGGAGGATATAGCAATCAGCCCCAGCATTTT
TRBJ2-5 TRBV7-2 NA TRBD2 CASSPPRAGRGGETQYF TGTGCCAGCAGCCCCCCCCGGGCAGGACGCGGGGGAGAGACCCAGTACTTC
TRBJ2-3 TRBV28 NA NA CASRHPSTGLRTEARQTTDTQYF TGTGCCAGCAGACATCCCTCCACGGGCCTCCGAACCGAAGCGAGACAGACCACAGATACGCAGTATTTT
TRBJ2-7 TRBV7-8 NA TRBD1 CASSLEWDRGGYEQYF TGTGCCAGCAGCTTAGAGTGGGACAGGGGGGGCTACGAGCAGTACTTC
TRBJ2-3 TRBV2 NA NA CASGDGRNPMLTDTQYF TGTGCCAGCGGGGACGGGAGAAACCCCATGCTCACAGATACGCAGTATTTT